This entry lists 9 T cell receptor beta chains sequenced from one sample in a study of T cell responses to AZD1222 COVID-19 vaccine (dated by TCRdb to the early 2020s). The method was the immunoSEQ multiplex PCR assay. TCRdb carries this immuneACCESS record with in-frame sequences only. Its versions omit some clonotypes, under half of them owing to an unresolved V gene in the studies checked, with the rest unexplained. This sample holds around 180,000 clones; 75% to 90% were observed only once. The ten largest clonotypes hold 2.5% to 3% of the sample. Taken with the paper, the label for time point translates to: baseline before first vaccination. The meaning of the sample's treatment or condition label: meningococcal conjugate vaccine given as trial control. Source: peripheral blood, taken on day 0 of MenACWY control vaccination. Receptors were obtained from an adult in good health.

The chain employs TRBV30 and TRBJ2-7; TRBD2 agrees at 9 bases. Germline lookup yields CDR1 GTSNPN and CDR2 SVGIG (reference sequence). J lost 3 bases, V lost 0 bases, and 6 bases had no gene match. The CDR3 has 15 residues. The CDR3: CAWSVGLAGNYEQYF. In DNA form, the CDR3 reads TGTGCCTGGAGTGTAGGTCTAGCGGGGAACTACGAGCAGTACTTC.

For the CDR3, the DNA is TGTGCCAGCAGCCAAGATGAGGGACAGGATGAGCAGTACTTC. This gives the protein CASSQDEGQDEQYF. The V gene is TRBV3-1 (or the pseudogene TRBV3-2), the J gene TRBJ2-7, with 8 bases matching TRBD1. The germline V gene has CDR1 LGHDT and CDR2 YNNKEL (reference sequence). There are 14 residues in the CDR3. The ends lost 0 bases at V and 7 bases at J; junction bases unmatched: 5.

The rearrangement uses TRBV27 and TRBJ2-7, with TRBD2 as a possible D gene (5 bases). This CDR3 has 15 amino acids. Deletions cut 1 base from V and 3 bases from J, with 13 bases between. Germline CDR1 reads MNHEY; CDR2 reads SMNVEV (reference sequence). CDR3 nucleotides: TGTGCCAGCAGTTTATACCCAGCCCGGGGCTACGAGCAGTACTTC. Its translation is CASSLYPARGYEQYF.

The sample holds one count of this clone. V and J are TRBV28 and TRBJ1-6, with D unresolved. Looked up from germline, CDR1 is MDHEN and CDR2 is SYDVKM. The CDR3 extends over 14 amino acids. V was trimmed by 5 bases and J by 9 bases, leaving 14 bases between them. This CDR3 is CASSTPGLFSPLHF. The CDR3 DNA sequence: TGTGCCAGCAGTACCCCGGGATTGTTTTCACCCCTCCACTTT.

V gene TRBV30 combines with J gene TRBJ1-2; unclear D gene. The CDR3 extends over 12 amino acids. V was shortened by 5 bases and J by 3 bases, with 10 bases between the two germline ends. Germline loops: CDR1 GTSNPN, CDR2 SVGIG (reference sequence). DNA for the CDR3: TGTGCCTGGGGAGGGATGGACTATGGCTACACCTTC. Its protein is CAWGGMDYGYTF.

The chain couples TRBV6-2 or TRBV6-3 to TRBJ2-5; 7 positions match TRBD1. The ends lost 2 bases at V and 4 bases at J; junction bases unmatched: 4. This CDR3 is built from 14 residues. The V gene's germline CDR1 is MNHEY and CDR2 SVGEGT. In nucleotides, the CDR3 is TGTGCCAGCAGTTACGACAGGGTTCGAGAGACCCAGTACTTC. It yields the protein CASSYDRVRETQYF.

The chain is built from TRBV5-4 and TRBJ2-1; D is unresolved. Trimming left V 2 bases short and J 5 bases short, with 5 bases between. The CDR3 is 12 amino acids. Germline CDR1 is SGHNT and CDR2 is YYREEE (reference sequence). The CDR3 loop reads CASSFMNNEQFF. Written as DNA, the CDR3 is TGTGCCAGCAGCTTTATGAACAATGAGCAGTTCTTC.

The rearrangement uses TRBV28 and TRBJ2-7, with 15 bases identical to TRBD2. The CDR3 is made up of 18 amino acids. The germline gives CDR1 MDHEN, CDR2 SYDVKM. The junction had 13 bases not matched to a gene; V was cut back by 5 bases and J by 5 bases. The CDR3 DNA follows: TGTGCCAGCAGTACACCGGGACTAGCGGGAGGCCCGAGGGACGAGCAGTACTTC. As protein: CASSTPGLAGGPRDEQYF.

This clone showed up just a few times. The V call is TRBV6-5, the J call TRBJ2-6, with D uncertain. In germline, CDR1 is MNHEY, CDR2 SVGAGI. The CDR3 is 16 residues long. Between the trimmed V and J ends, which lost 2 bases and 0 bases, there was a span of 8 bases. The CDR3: CASSYTADSGANVLTF. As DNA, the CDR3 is TGTGCCAGCAGTTACACGGCCGACTCTGGGGCCAACGTCCTGACTTTC.